A single TCR beta chain is shown here with its context. As yet, its antigen is unknown. Using immunoSEQ multiplex PCR, the repertoire was profiled, and TCRdb retains in-frame clones only, with some absent. In the table there are around 110,000 clones, just over 90% of which are singletons. The sample comes from a study of graft-versus-host responses after intestinal transplantation. Looking at the study overall: Multivisceral, liver-intestinal, or isolated intestinal transplants were performed in recipients.

The ends lost 0 bases at V and 5 bases at J; junction bases unmatched: 10. This CDR3 has 17 amino acids. The germline gives CDR1 LNHNV, CDR2 YYDKDF (reference sequence). This receptor was obtained from a human donor who received an intestinal transplant. The chain combines TRBV15 with TRBJ2-3; 8 nucleotides agree with TRBD1. The sample here was unstimulated CD4+ T cells sorted from spleen or lymph node cells, taken before intestinal transplant. CDR3 bases: TGTGCCACCAGCAGAGATTTGGGGCAGGGGGCTTTAGATACGCAGTATTTT. This gives the protein CATSRDLGQGALDTQYF. Variable domain in full (rest from reference TRBV15 and TRBJ2-3): DAMVIQNPRYQVTQFGKPVTLSCSQTLNHNVMYWYQQKSSQAPKLLFHYYDKDFNNEADTPDNFQSRRPNTSFCFLDIRSPGLGDTAMYLCATSRDLGQGALDTQYFGPGTRLTVL.